Listed here are 11 T cell receptor beta chains from one sample, sequenced in a study of T cell changes during pregnancy in multiple sclerosis. Data came from immunoSEQ multiplex PCR; TCRdb stores just in-frame clones and leaves some out. This table holds under 95,000 clones, roughly 95% found once. Source: peripheral blood, taken in the second trimester of pregnancy. These receptors were obtained from a female donor in good health, enrolled as a control in a pregnancy study.

The V call is TRBV7-9, the J call TRBJ1-1; 9 bases align to TRBD1. The CDR3 runs 15 residues. Germline loops: CDR1 SEHNR, CDR2 FQNEAQ (reference sequence). J gave up 3 bases and V 6 bases, and 8 bases lay outside the gene matches. Here the CDR3 reads CASRPNRGQDTEAFF. CDR3 nucleotides: TGTGCCAGCAGACCTAACAGGGGGCAGGACACTGAAGCTTTCTTT.

The chain uses TRBV6-1 and TRBJ1-3; a possible D gene is TRBD1 (5 bases). Trimming left V 2 bases short and J 7 bases short, with 21 bases between. The germline V gene has CDR1 MNHNS and CDR2 SASEGT. The CDR3 extends over 17 amino acids. The CDR3 spells CASSESAVLGGTNTIYF. Here the CDR3 DNA reads TGTGCCAGCAGTGAATCTGCCGTCCTGGGAGGGACGAACACCATATATTTT.

The chain is built from TRBV2 and TRBJ1-2; D gene ambiguous. Germline-derived CDR1 and CDR2 are SNHLY and FYNNEI. Trimming took 2 bases from V and 13 from J, leaving 20 bases between them. The CDR3 is made up of 14 amino acids. CDR3 DNA sequence: TGTGCCAGCAGTGAATTGGTTGTTGGGGAGTCCCGCACCTTC. Translated, it gives CASSELVVGESRTF.

The chain joins TRBV21-1 to TRBJ2-1; the table's D call TRBD1 went unverified against the DNA. TRBV21-1 is a known pseudogene. This CDR3 is built from 17 residues. CDR3 DNA: TGTGCCAGCAGCACGCGTGGCGTGGGACAGAGAGACAATGAGCAGTTCTTC. Its protein is CASSTRGVGQRDNEQFF.

V and J are TRBV5-4 and TRBJ2-3; 12 nucleotides line up with TRBD2. Germline trimming cut 1 base from V and 4 bases from J; bases unmatched to any gene: 7. CDR1 SGHNT and CDR2 YYREEE come from the germline V gene (reference sequence). The CDR3 contains 17 residues. The CDR3 region has the DNA TGTGCCAGCAGCTTGTTGACTAGCGGGGGCCGGGCAGATACGCAGTATTTT. This gives the protein CASSLLTSGGRADTQYF.

V and J are TRBV7-9 and TRBJ1-6, with D unclear. The CDR3 loop spans 16 amino acids. With 5 bases removed from V and 0 bases from J, the gap between germline ends came to 11 bases. Per the germline V gene, CDR1 is SEHNR and CDR2 is FQNEAQ (reference sequence). The CDR3 region has the DNA TGTGCCAGCAGCCCAGTACCAGACTCCTATAATTCACCCCTCCACTTT. It is translated as CASSPVPDSYNSPLHF.

The V call is TRBV19, the J call TRBJ1-1; D not certain. Trimming shortened V by 3 bases and J by 3 bases, and 11 bases separated the two germline ends. The CDR3 has 14 residues. Germline V lookup: CDR1 LNHDA, CDR2 SQIVND (reference sequence). The CDR3 here is CASSIQAMDTEAFF. Written as DNA, the CDR3 is TGTGCCAGTAGTATTCAGGCCATGGACACTGAAGCTTTCTTT.

V usage is TRBV2 and J usage is TRBJ2-2; D is undetermined. CDR3 size: 14 residues. V was shortened by 1 base and J by 1 base, with 4 bases between the two germline ends. Germline loops: CDR1 SNHLY, CDR2 FYNNEI. DNA of the CDR3: TGTGCCAGCAGTGAAGTCAGGAACACCGGGGAGCTGTTTTTT. This codes for CASSEVRNTGELFF. The whole variable domain, filled in from reference TRBV2 and TRBJ2-2, reads EPEVTQTPSHQVTQMGQEVILRCVPISNHLYFYWYRQILGQKVEFLVSFYNNEISEKSEIFDDQFSVERPDGSNFTLKIRSTKLEDSAMYFCASSEVRNTGELFFGEGSRLTVL.

This chain links TRBV19 with TRBJ1-2, with TRBD1 identical over 8 bases. This CDR3 contains 13 residues. Germline CDR1 is LNHDA and CDR2 is SQIVND (reference sequence). Trimming took 10 bases from V and 5 from J; bases not matched to a gene: 9. The CDR3 bases are TGTGCCATTAGACAGGGGAATGGTTATGGCTACACCTTC. Encoded protein: CAIRQGNGYGYTF.

The rearrangement joins TRBV4-1 to TRBJ1-4, with 7 bases aligning to TRBD1. CDR1 and CDR2 from the germline V gene are MGHRA and YSYEKL. This CDR3 contains 15 residues. V trimming: 3 bases; J trimming: 4 bases; junction bases outside the gene matches: 5. The CDR3 is CASSQDGTDNEKLFF. CDR3 nucleotide sequence: TGCGCCAGCAGCCAGGACGGGACAGATAATGAAAAACTGTTTTTT.

CDR3 region: CASSERTSGGTDTQYF. The CDR3 DNA is TGTGCCAGCAGTGAAAGGACTAGCGGGGGGACAGATACGCAGTATTTT. This rearrangement joins TRBV2 to TRBJ2-3; 14 bases match TRBD2. V lost 2 bases and J lost 3; bases outside the gene matches: 1. This CDR3 comprises 16 residues. The germline V gene encodes CDR1 SNHLY and CDR2 FYNNEI.